A selection of T cell receptor beta chains follows, all from one sample in a study of T cells in Graves' hyperthyroidism and ophthalmopathy. TCRdb itself ran the multiplex PCR reads through MiXCR, one entry per CDR3 protein. The data show around 350,000 distinct CDR3 sequences, roughly 19% seen once. Sequenced input: blood. The receptors stem from a woman younger than 35 with Graves' hyperthyroidism. CDR3s include the opening cysteine and the closing phenylalanine or tryptophan. D genes are given only for firm matches. Clone size is stated in some rows and not others, as once, few, many or a class when expanded.

v_call	j_call	clone_size	d_call	cdr3_aa	cdr3_nt
TRBV6-1	TRBJ2-5	NA	TRBD2	CASREELAGGWETQYF	TGTGCCAGCCGGGAAGAACTAGCGGGAGGGTGGGAGACCCAGTACTTC
TRBV5-5	TRBJ2-4	few	NA	CASSFKEQGSKNIQYF	TGTGCCAGCAGTTTCAAGGAACAGGGTTCCAAAAACATTCAGTACTTC
TRBV2	TRBJ1-3	many	TRBD1	CASSEDRGGNTIYF	TGTGCCAGCAGTGAAGACAGGGGAGGAAACACCATATATTTT
TRBV7-2	TRBJ1-6	NA	TRBD1	CASSPFGQGKSPLHF	TGTGCCAGCAGCCCATTCGGACAGGGCAAATCACCCCTCCACTTT
TRBV2	TRBJ1-5	many	NA	CASSPYSNQPQHF	TGTGCCAGCAGTCCATATAGCAATCAGCCCCAGCATTTT
TRBV20-1	TRBJ1-1	few	NA	CSARDPRGGVNTEAFF	TGCAGTGCCAGAGACCCCCGTGGGGGCGTGAACACTGAAGCTTTCTTT
TRBV29-1	TRBJ1-2	NA	NA	CSVSGVIGGSASGGYTF	TGCAGCGTGAGCGGCGTAATAGGGGGTTCGGCCTCTGGGGGCTACACCTTC
TRBV7-9	TRBJ1-2	NA	NA	CASSLGPNSGYTF	TGTGCCAGCAGCTTAGGCCCAAACTCGGGCTACACCTTC
TRBV5-1	TRBJ2-7	many	TRBD1	CASSKGQGLSYEQYF	TGCGCCAGCAGTAAGGGACAGGGCCTCTCCTACGAGCAGTACTTC
TRBV6-1	TRBJ2-5	many	TRBD1	CASSLVGTEETQYF	TGTGCCAGCAGTCTCGTTGGGACAGAAGAGACCCAGTACTTC
TRBV15	TRBJ1-5	many	NA	CATSRDSPFWNQPQHF	TGTGCCACCAGCAGAGATAGCCCCTTTTGGAATCAGCCCCAGCATTTT
TRBV20-1	TRBJ1-1	many	TRBD1	CSAAGTGYTEAFF	TGCAGTGCTGCGGGGACAGGCTACACTGAAGCTTTCTTT
TRBV28	TRBJ2-7	NA	NA	CASSLMYASYEQYF	TGTGCCAGCAGTTTAATGTACGCATCCTACGAGCAGTACTTC
TRBV4-1	TRBJ1-1	NA	TRBD1	CASSQAGGHTEAFF	TGCGCCAGCAGCCAGGCAGGGGGGCACACTGAAGCTTTCTTT
TRBV6-1	TRBJ1-1	many	NA	CASIPGKNTEAFF	TGTGCCAGCATCCCCGGGAAGAACACTGAAGCTTTCTTT
TRBV4-2	TRBJ2-7	NA	TRBD1	CASSGFGTGAAYEQYF	TGTGCCAGCAGCGGGTTCGGGACAGGGGCTGCCTACGAGCAGTACTTC
TRBV29-1	TRBJ2-2	few	NA	CSVEGLRRGELFF	TGCAGCGTTGAAGGGCTTCGCAGAGGGGAGCTGTTTTTT
TRBV5-1	TRBJ1-5	many	NA	CASSPGEGQPQHF	TGCGCCAGCAGCCCAGGGGAAGGCCAGCCCCAGCATTTT
TRBV28	TRBJ1-1	many	TRBD1	CASSLGTGPMNTEAFF	TGTGCCAGCAGTCTTGGGACAGGGCCCATGAACACTGAAGCTTTCTTT
TRBV27	TRBJ1-2	few	NA	CASTPFEGHAYGYTF	TGTGCCAGCACCCCCTTCGAGGGCCATGCCTATGGCTACACCTTC
TRBV5-1	TRBJ2-4	few	TRBD2	CASSFGLAGGPGKNIQYF	TGCGCCAGCAGCTTTGGCCTAGCGGGGGGGCCTGGCAAAAACATTCAGTACTTC
TRBV7-6	TRBJ1-6	NA	NA	CASSLHNRARNNSPLHF	TGTGCCAGCAGCTTACACAACAGGGCTCGCAATAATTCACCCCTCCACTTT
TRBV12-3/TRBV12-4	TRBJ1-2	NA	NA	CASTRRTPIFVSGYTF	TGTGCCAGCACCAGAAGGACCCCTATATTCGTTTCGGGCTACACCTTC
TRBV9	TRBJ1-6	NA	NA	CASSVDYRADNSPLHF	TGTGCCAGCAGCGTAGATTACAGGGCCGATAATTCACCCCTCCACTTT
TRBV12-3/TRBV12-4	TRBJ1-1	many	NA	CASTLTLKGNTEAFF	TGTGCCAGCACCTTAACGTTAAAGGGGAACACTGAAGCTTTCTTT
TRBV4-1	TRBJ1-2	many	TRBD1	CASSHWDRGYGYTF	TGCGCCAGCAGCCACTGGGACAGGGGCTATGGCTACACCTTC
TRBV19	TRBJ1-1	few	TRBD1	CASSIRGTGLGGGFF	TGTGCCAGTAGTATTCGCGGGACAGGGTTAGGCGGGGGTTTCTTT
TRBV28	TRBJ2-7	many	TRBD1	CASIARTGTYEQYF	TGTGCCAGCATTGCCCGGACAGGGACCTACGAGCAGTACTTC
TRBV6-5	TRBJ1-5	many	TRBD1	CASSVRGQGNQPQHF	TGTGCCAGCAGCGTCAGGGGGCAAGGCAATCAGCCCCAGCATTTT